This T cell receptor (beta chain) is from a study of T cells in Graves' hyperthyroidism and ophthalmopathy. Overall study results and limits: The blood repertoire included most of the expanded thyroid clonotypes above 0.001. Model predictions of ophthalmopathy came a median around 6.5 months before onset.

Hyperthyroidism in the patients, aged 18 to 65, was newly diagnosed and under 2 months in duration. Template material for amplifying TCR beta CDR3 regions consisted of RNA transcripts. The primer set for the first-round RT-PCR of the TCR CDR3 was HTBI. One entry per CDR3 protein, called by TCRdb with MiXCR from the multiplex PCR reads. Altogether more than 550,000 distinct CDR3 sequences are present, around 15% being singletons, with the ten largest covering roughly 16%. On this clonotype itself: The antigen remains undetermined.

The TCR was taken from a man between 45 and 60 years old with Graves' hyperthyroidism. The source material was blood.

The CDR3 reads CSAREPIARVTDTQYF. The CDR3 DNA follows: TGCAGTGCTAGAGAACCCATAGCAAGGGTCACAGATACGCAGTATTTT. The V call is TRBV20-1, the J call TRBJ2-3; D is unresolved. V lost 0 bases and J lost 2, with 15 bases in between. Germline values: CDR1 DFQATT, CDR2 SNEGSKA (reference sequence). The CDR3 sequence is 16 residues long.